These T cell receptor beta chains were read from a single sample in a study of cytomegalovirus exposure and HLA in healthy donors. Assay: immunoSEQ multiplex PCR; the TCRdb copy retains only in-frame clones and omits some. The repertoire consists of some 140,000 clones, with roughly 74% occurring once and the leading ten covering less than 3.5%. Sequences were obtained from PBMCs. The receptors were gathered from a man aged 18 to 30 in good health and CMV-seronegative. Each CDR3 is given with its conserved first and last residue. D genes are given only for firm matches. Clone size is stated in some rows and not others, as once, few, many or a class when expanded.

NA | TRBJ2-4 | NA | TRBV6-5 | TGTGCCAGCAGTTCACATACCCCTGGCAAAAACATTCAGTACTTC | CASSSHTPGKNIQYF
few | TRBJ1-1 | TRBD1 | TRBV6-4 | TGTGCCAGCAGTGATCTGACAGGGGGCGGCACTGAAGCTTTCTTT | CASSDLTGGGTEAFF
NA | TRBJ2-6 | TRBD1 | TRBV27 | TGTGCCAGCAGTTTAATCCGGGACAGGGGATCCGGGGCCAACGGCCTGACTTTC | CASSLIRDRGSGANGLTF
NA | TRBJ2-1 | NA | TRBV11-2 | TGTGCCAGCAGCCTATTGGCAGGGTACGGCTACAATGAGCAGTTCTTC | CASSLLAGYGYNEQFF
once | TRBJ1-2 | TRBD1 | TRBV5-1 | TGCGCCAGCAGCCCTACGACAGGGGCCGGGTATGGCTACACCTTC | CASSPTTGAGYGYTF
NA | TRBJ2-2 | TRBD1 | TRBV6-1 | TGTGCCAGCAGTGACAGGGGGCGCATGCTGAACACCGGGGAGCTGTTTTTT | CASSDRGRMLNTGELFF
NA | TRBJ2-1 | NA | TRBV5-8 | TGTGCCAGCAGCTTGCCGGAGAGCTCCTACAATGAGCAGTTCTTC | CASSLPESSYNEQFF
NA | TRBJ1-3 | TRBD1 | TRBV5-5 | TGTGCCAGCAGCGCCTACAGGGGGCCAGGAAACACCATATATTTT | CASSAYRGPGNTIYF
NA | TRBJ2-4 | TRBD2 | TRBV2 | TGTGCCAGCACTCCGACTTCCAGCGGGGCGGCCAAAAACATTCAGTACTTC | CASTPTSSGAAKNIQYF
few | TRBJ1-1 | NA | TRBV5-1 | TGCGCCAGCAGCTCGGGGGTGAACACTGAAGCTTTCTTT | CASSSGVNTEAFF
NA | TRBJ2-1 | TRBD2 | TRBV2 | TGTGCCAGCGGAGGGACTAGCGGGGGGGGTGAGCAGTTCTTC | CASGGTSGGGEQFF
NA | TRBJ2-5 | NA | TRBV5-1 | TGCGCCAGCAGCTTGGGTCCTGAGGAAGAGACCCAGTACTTC | CASSLGPEEETQYF
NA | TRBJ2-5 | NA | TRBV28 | TGTGCCAGCAGTTTACTTCAGGAGACCCAGTACTTC | CASSLLQETQYF
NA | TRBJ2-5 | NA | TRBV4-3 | TGCGCCAGCAGCCAAGCCCGGGGTTGGGAGACCCAGTACTTC | CASSQARGWETQYF
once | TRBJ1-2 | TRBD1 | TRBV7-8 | TGTGCCAGCAGCCGGGACAGATTTCGGAACTATGGCTACACCTTC | CASSRDRFRNYGYTF
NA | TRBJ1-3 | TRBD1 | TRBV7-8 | TGTGCCAGCAGCTTAATGACAGGGGATTATCCTGGAAACACCATATATTTT | CASSLMTGDYPGNTIYF
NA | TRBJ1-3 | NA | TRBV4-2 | TGTGCCAGCAGCCAAGATCAGGGAGGCTCTGGAAACACCATATATTTT | CASSQDQGGSGNTIYF
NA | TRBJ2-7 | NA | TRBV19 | TGTGCCAGTAGTAGTCTCAGTATAGACAGTTCCTACGAGCAGTACTTC | CASSSLSIDSSYEQYF